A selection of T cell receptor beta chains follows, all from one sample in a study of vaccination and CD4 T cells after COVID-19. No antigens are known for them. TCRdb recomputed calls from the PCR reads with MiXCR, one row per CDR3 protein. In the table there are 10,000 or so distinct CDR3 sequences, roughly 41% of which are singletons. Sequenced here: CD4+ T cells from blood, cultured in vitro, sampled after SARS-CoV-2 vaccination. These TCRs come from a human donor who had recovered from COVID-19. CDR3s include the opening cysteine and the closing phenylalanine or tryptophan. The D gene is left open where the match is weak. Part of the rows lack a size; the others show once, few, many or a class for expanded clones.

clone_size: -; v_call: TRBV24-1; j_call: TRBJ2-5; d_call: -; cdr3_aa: CATSDRREETQYF
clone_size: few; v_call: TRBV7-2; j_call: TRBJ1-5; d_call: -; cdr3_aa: CASSLVRNQPQHF
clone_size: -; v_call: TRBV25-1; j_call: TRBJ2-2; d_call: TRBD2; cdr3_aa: CASGGTSWGTGELFF
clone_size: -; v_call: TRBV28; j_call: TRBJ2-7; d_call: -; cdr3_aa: CATQQVSEQYF
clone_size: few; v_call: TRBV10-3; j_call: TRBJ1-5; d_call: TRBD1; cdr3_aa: CAISPGTGEQPQHF
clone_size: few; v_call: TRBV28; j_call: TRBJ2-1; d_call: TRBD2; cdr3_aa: CAGRTSGYNEQFF
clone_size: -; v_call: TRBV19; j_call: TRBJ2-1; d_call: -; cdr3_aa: CASSIVPFSYNEQFF
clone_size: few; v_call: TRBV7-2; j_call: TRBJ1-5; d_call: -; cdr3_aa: CASSREDQPQHF
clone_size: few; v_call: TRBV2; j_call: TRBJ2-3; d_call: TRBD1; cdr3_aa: CASSAGTGLTDTQYF
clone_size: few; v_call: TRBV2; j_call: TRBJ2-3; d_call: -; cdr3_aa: CASRRGPPNTQYF
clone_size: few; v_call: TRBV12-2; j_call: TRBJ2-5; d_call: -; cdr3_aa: CASRLAGGRREEQETQYF
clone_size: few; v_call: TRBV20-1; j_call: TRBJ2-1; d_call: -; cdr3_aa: CSAPRHSYNEQFF
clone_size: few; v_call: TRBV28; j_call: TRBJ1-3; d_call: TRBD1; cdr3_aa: CASHVPGQGNTIYF
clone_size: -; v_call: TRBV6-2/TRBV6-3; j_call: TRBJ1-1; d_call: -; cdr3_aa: CASIQRMNTEAFF
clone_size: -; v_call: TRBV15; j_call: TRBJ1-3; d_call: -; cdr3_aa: CATSRDLGNTIYF
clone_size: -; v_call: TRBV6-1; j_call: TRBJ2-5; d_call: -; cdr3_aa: CASGNTQETQYF
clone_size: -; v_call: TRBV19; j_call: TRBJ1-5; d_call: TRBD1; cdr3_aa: CARKGQGANQPQHF
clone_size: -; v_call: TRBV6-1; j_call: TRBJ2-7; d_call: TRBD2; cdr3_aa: CASSRTSGSYEQYF
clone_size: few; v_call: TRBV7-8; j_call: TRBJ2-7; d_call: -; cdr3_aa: CASISSFQSYEQYF
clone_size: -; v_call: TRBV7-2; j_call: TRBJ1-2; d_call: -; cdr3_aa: CASSLGWGLGQGEGAGYTF
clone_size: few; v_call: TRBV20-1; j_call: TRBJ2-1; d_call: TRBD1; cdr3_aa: CSAQGTGVGNEQFF
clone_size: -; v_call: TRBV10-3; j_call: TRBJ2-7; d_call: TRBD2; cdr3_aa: CAISEGLAGASDEQYF